These T cell receptor beta chains were read from a single sample in a study of blood T cell repertoires in COVID-19. Clones were sequenced by immunoSEQ multiplex PCR, and TCRdb holds only the in-frame ones, with some missing. The sample has 200,000 to 300,000 clones; around 86% are singletons. Material: peripheral blood. The receptors were gathered from an older woman with COVID-19, enrolled during active disease. Each CDR3 is given with its conserved first and last residue. A D gene is named only where the DNA matches it firmly. Only some rows state a clone size, as once, few, many or a class for expanded clones.

v_gene	d_gene	len	abundance	j_gene	CDR3nt	CDR3aa
TRBV5-1	TRBD2	19	.	TRBJ2-1	TGCGCCAGCAGCTCGGGGACTAGCGGAGGGGGTGTGCGGTACAATGAGCAGTTCTTC	CASSSGTSGGGVRYNEQFF
TRBV28	.	13	once	TRBJ2-7	TGTGCCAGCAGTTTTCAGGGGCCCTACGAGCAGTACTTC	CASSFQGPYEQYF
TRBV6-1	.	15	.	TRBJ1-5	TGTGCCAGCAGCGAAGGGAGGCAGAGCAATCAGCCCCAGCATTTT	CASSEGRQSNQPQHF
TRBV4-1	TRBD2	17	.	TRBJ2-3	TGCGCCAGCAGCCCTAAAGGGACTAGCGACCGCACAGATACGCAGTATTTT	CASSPKGTSDRTDTQYF
TRBV30	.	15	.	TRBJ1-1	TGTGCCTGGAGTGTGGGGGGGCCTATGAACACTGAAGCTTTCTTT	CAWSVGGPMNTEAFF
TRBV24-1	TRBD1	14	.	TRBJ2-7	TGTGCCACCAGTGATCCCGGGACAGGGAACGAGCAGTACTTC	CATSDPGTGNEQYF
TRBV28	TRBD1	16	.	TRBJ2-2	TGTGCCAGCAGTTCTACAGGGGGAACGAACACCGGGGAGCTGTTTTTT	CASSSTGGTNTGELFF
TRBV9	.	9	.	TRBJ1-1	TGTGCCACCCACAGGGCGGCTTTCTTT	CATHRAAFF
TRBV15	TRBD1	15	few	TRBJ1-1	TGTGCCACCAGCACCAGAGGACAGGGAATCACTGAAGCTTTCTTT	CATSTRGQGITEAFF
TRBV19	TRBD1	12	.	TRBJ1-5	TGTGCCAGTAGCCGACAGGGACAGCCCCAGCATTTT	CASSRQGQPQHF
TRBV28	TRBD2	14	.	TRBJ2-1	TGTGCCAGCAGGACTAGCGGCGCCTACAATGAGCAGTTCTTC	CASRTSGAYNEQFF
TRBV4-2	TRBD2	14	.	TRBJ2-3	TGTGCCAGCAGCCCCGGGGGGAGGGCAGATACGCAGTATTTT	CASSPGGRADTQYF
TRBV7-2	TRBD2	15	.	TRBJ2-7	TGTGCCAGCAGCACCCGGGGAGGGAGCTCCTACGAGCAGTACTTC	CASSTRGGSSYEQYF
TRBV5-1	TRBD2	18	.	TRBJ2-1	TGCGCCAGCAGCTTGCCACGGCTAGCGGGAGGATTCTACAATGAGCAGTTCTTC	CASSLPRLAGGFYNEQFF
TRBV13	.	12	.	TRBJ2-2	TGTGCCAGCAGCTTCTACGTGGGGGAGCTGTTTTTT	CASSFYVGELFF
TRBV9	TRBD1	15	.	TRBJ2-1	TGTGCCAGCAGCTCCACCGGGACAGGGGTAAATGAGCAGTTCTTC	CASSSTGTGVNEQFF
TRBV20-1	.	13	few	TRBJ1-2	TGCAGTGCTAGTCCGGACAGCCTATATGGCTACACCTTC	CSASPDSLYGYTF
TRBV19	TRBD1	16	.	TRBJ1-5	TGTGCCAGTAGTGAAGGGACAGGAAGGGGAAATCAGCCCCAGCATTTT	CASSEGTGRGNQPQHF
TRBV9	.	15	.	TRBJ2-2	TGTGCCAGCAGCCCAACAGAGCTGAACACCGGGGAGCTGTTTTTT	CASSPTELNTGELFF
TRBV5-4	TRBD1	15	.	TRBJ1-5	TGTGCCAGCAGCGGCATGACAGGGGCAGGGCAGCCCCAGCATTTT	CASSGMTGAGQPQHF
TRBV19	.	17	.	TRBJ1-5	TGTGCCAGTGCGAATTCCCAATGGGCAGGGAGCAATCAGCCCCAGCATTTT	CASANSQWAGSNQPQHF
TRBV20-1	.	13	.	TRBJ2-7	TGCAGTGCTAGTTGGGGGCGCGACTACGAGCAGTACTTC	CSASWGRDYEQYF
TRBV5-1	TRBD2	16	.	TRBJ2-5	TGCGCCAGCAGCTTGGGACTAGCGGGGTACCAAGAGACCCAGTACTTC	CASSLGLAGYQETQYF